These 28 T cell receptor beta chains were sequenced from one sample in a study of cytomegalovirus exposure and HLA in healthy donors. A multiplex PCR was run with 60 Vbeta primers and 13 Jbeta primers. The assay was immunoSEQ multiplex PCR, and TCRdb's table has in-frame clones only and misses some. The data contain 100,000 to 150,000 clones, approximately 70% of them singletons. Sequencing input: PBMCs. These receptors all stem from a man between 60 and 75 years old in good health and CMV-seropositive.

This rearrangement joins TRBV13 to TRBJ2-3; 7 nucleotides match TRBD2. Germline-derived CDR1 and CDR2 are PRHDT and FYEKMQ (reference sequence). The CDR3 sequence is 15 residues long. With V trimmed by 5 bases and J by 1 base, 6 bases remained unmatched. The CDR3 region is CASSPRLAGTDTQYF. The CDR3 DNA is TGTGCCAGCAGCCCCCGGCTAGCGGGCACAGATACGCAGTATTTT.

The chain has TRBV2 and TRBJ1-5; the match to TRBD1 covers 11 bases. Losses at the gene ends were 6 bases for V and 7 bases for J; bases not matched to a gene: 8. Germline values: CDR1 SNHLY, CDR2 FYNNEI. This CDR3 region has 15 residues. CDR3 loop: CASSRDRGSGQPQHF. For the CDR3, the DNA is TGTGCCAGCAGCCGGGACAGGGGGTCAGGGCAGCCCCAGCATTTT.

The rearrangement joins TRBV6-5 to TRBJ1-6; 9 positions agree with TRBD1. CDR3 length: 15 residues. CDR1 MNHEY and CDR2 SVGAGI come from the germline V gene. V trimming: 0 bases; J trimming: 8 bases; junction bases outside the gene matches: 2. The CDR3 DNA sequence: TGTGCCAGCAGTTACTCGAGACAGGGGGATTCACCCCTCCACTTT. It codes for CASSYSRQGDSPLHF.

The chain has TRBV11-2 and TRBJ2-3; 8 bases match TRBD2. From germline, CDR1 is SGHAT and CDR2 FQNNGV. V shed 5 bases, J shed 1 base, and the junction held 8 bases outside the gene matches. This CDR3 is 16 amino acids long. The CDR3: CASSPNAGGRTDTQYF. CDR3 bases: TGTGCCAGCAGCCCAAACGCGGGGGGCCGCACAGATACGCAGTATTTT.

The chain recombines TRBV11-1 with TRBJ2-5, with 7 bases that match TRBD1. CDR1 and CDR2 (germline): SGHAT, FQDESV (reference sequence). Losses at the gene ends were 0 bases for V and 7 bases for J; bases not matched to a gene: 14. CDR3 length equals 17 residues. In DNA, the CDR3 is TGTGCCAGCAGCTTAGCCGGTGGGACAGCCCTCAGAGGGACCCAGTACTTC. Translation gives CASSLAGGTALRGTQYF.

The chain is built from TRBV18 and TRBJ2-1; D is possibly TRBD1 (5 bases). Trimming removed 3 bases from V and 0 bases from J, with 9 bases in between. The CDR3 totals 15 residues. Germline lookup yields CDR1 KGHSH and CDR2 LQKENI. CDR3 protein: CASSPRQPSYNEQFF. In DNA, the CDR3 is TGTGCCAGCTCACCCAGACAGCCCTCCTACAATGAGCAGTTCTTC.

V and J are TRBV29-1 and TRBJ2-3; TRBD1 matches 11 bases. The germline V gene has CDR1 SQVTM and CDR2 ANQGSEA. Trimming removed 7 bases from V and 5 bases from J; junction bases left unmatched: 8. The CDR3 runs to 14 residues. DNA of the CDR3: TGCAGCGCCTCCTGGACAGGGGGCGTAGATACGCAGTATTTT. Translation: CSASWTGGVDTQYF.

The CDR3 DNA reads TGTGCCAGCAGTCGTTCGGGGGGGGACAATGAGCAGTTCTTC. Encoded protein: CASSRSGGDNEQFF. The chain is built from TRBV6-1 and TRBJ2-1, with TRBD2 matching over 8 bases. Germline CDR1 and CDR2: MNHNS and SASEGT. The trim removed 5 bases at V and 5 bases at J, leaving 5 bases unmatched. CDR3 length equals 14 residues.

The V gene is TRBV5-1, the J gene TRBJ1-1; a possible D gene is TRBD1 (6 bases). The CDR3 covers 14 residues. CDR1 is SGHRS and CDR2 is YFSETQ in the germline V gene. V gave up 5 bases and J gave up 6 bases, with 17 bases separating them. The CDR3: CASSPRQASAEAFF. In nucleotides, the CDR3 is TGCGCCAGCAGTCCTCGACAGGCCTCCGCTGAAGCTTTCTTT.

This clone was found a few times. The J gene is TRBJ2-5, the V gene TRBV9; D uncertain. Germline assignment: CDR1 SGDLS and CDR2 YYNGEE. The CDR3 extends over 12 amino acids. V dropped 3 bases and J dropped 5 bases, with 8 bases sitting between them. CDR3: CASSDPGETQYF. In nucleotides, the CDR3 is TGTGCCAGCAGCGACCCCGGGGAGACCCAGTACTTC.

The chain recombines TRBV7-3 with TRBJ2-7; the D is unclear. CDR3 length: 15 residues. The V end was cut by 2 bases, the J end by 4 bases, with 15 bases between. From germline, CDR1 is SGHTA and CDR2 FQGTGA. The CDR3 nucleotides read TGTGCCAGCAGCTTAGACCACCTCCTAGGATACGAGCAGTACTTC. Residues: CASSLDHLLGYEQYF. Supplemented by reference TRBV7-3 and TRBJ2-7, the full variable domain reads GAGVSQTPSNKVTEKGKYVELRCDPISGHTALYWYRQSLGQGPEFLIYFQGTGAADDSGLPNDRFFAVRPEGSVSTLKIQRTERGDSAVYLCASSLDHLLGYEQYFGPGTRLTVT.

V and J are TRBV5-4 and TRBJ1-6, with unresolved D. V was shortened by 4 bases and J by 8 bases, with 16 bases between the two germline ends. From germline, CDR1 is SGHNT and CDR2 YYREEE (reference sequence). This CDR3 spans 15 amino acids. The CDR3 region is CASSAEQTSDSPLHF. CDR3 bases: TGTGCCAGCAGCGCCGAACAGACATCCGATTCACCCCTCCACTTT.

The chain carries TRBV28 and TRBJ2-7; tentatively, D is TRBD1 (6 bases). The germline V gene has CDR1 MDHEN and CDR2 SYDVKM. Trimming pared 6 bases from V and 5 bases from J, leaving 26 bases between. The CDR3 contains 17 residues. For the CDR3, the DNA is TGTGCCAGCAGCCTACTAAAACAGGGATATTCTGTCCACGAGCAGTACTTC. This gives the protein CASSLLKQGYSVHEQYF.

The CDR3 bases are TGTGCCACCAGCAGAGATAAGGCACCCGGGGAGACCCAGTACTTC. Protein: CATSRDKAPGETQYF. The chain links TRBV15 to TRBJ2-5, with D unresolved. The CDR3 totals 15 residues. Between the trimmed V and J ends, which lost 0 bases and 5 bases, there was a span of 13 bases. The V gene's germline CDR1 is LNHNV and CDR2 YYDKDF (reference sequence).

This clone was counted between two and nine times. This chain joins TRBV19 and TRBJ2-3; the D is unclear. This CDR3 comprises 13 residues. The V end was cut by 5 bases, the J end by 0 bases, with 6 bases between. Germline loops: CDR1 LNHDA, CDR2 SQIVND (reference sequence). CDR3 region: CASSPQSTDTQYF. The CDR3 nucleotides are TGTGCCAGTAGTCCCCAGAGCACAGATACGCAGTATTTT.

This clone was seen more than once but under ten times. The chain links TRBV4-2 to TRBJ2-7; D is uncertain. V was shortened by 0 bases and J by 7 bases, with 13 bases between the two germline ends. Germline V gives CDR1 LGHNA, CDR2 YNFKEQ. This CDR3 contains 14 residues. In nucleotides, the CDR3 is TGTGCCAGCAGCCAAGATCCGAGCAGCGATGAGCAGTACTTC. Protein product: CASSQDPSSDEQYF.

V is TRBV9 and J is TRBJ2-2; perhaps TRBD1 as D (5 bases). The CDR3 spans 16 residues. The V gene lost 0 bases and the J gene lost 7 bases, with 16 bases spanning the gap. Germline values: CDR1 SGDLS, CDR2 YYNGEE. The CDR3 region has the DNA TGTGCCAGCAGCGTAGGGGTGGGGCCCTCCGTCGGGGAGCTGTTTTTT. This encodes CASSVGVGPSVGELFF.

The V call is TRBV28, the J call TRBJ2-2, with TRBD1 as a possible D gene (6 bases). The V end lost 5 bases, the J end lost 4 bases, and 14 bases lay between the germline ends. Germline V gives CDR1 MDHEN, CDR2 SYDVKM. The CDR3 loop spans 15 amino acids. CDR3 DNA sequence: TGTGCCAGCAGTCCCGCCGGGACAACCACCGGGGAGCTGTTTTTT. Translation: CASSPAGTTTGELFF.

The V call is TRBV6-1, the J call TRBJ1-1, with 9 bases aligning to TRBD1. Germline V CDR1 and CDR2: MNHNS, SASEGT. The CDR3 loop spans 14 amino acids. V lost 4 bases and J lost 5; bases outside the gene matches: 5. In DNA form, the CDR3 reads TGTGCCAGCAGTGCGACAGGGGGGCGAACTGAAGCTTTCTTT. Protein sequence: CASSATGGRTEAFF.

V is TRBV7-3 and J is TRBJ2-1; D is possibly TRBD2 (6 bases). The CDR3 covers 14 residues. Germline V gene lookup returns CDR1 SGHTA and CDR2 FQGTGA. V gave up 5 bases and J gave up 4 bases, with 12 bases separating them. CDR3 sequence (DNA): TGTGCCAGCAGCAGCGGGCGGGAATACAATGAGCAGTTCTTC. This translates into CASSSGREYNEQFF.

With respect to this clone: Other DNA sequences of this sample code for an identical CDR3. This sequence joins TRBV5-1 and TRBJ2-5; possible D gene TRBD2, 5 bases. CDR3 length equals 14 residues. The germline V and J ends were trimmed by 4 bases and 3 bases, with 13 bases remaining between them. CDR1 is SGHRS and CDR2 is YFSETQ in the germline V gene. CDR3 coding DNA: TGCGCCAGCAGCCCGGGTCCCGGGGAAGAGACCCAGTACTTC. Its translation is CASSPGPGEETQYF.

In this sample, this clone turned up a few times. The gene calls are TRBV18 and TRBJ1-3; no clear D gene. Trimming shortened V by 10 bases and J by 1 base, and 17 bases separated the two germline ends. CDR3 size: 15 residues. The germline CDR1 and CDR2 sequences are KGHSH and LQKENI. This chain's CDR3 is CATTLARASGNTIYF. CDR3 DNA sequence: TGTGCCACCACTCTGGCGAGGGCTTCTGGAAACACCATATATTTT.

The chain combines TRBV19 with TRBJ2-7, with 7 bases matching TRBD1. The CDR3 covers 14 residues. Germline V gene sequence: CDR1 LNHDA, CDR2 SQIVND (reference sequence). V shed 5 bases, J shed 3 bases, and the junction held 7 bases outside the gene matches. CDR3 nucleotide sequence: TGTGCCAGTAGTCGGGACAGTAACAACTACGAGCAGTACTTC. Translated: CASSRDSNNYEQYF.

The rearrangement joins TRBV6-1 to TRBJ1-2; D is perhaps TRBD1 (6 bases). Trimming took 3 bases from V and 4 from J, leaving 15 bases between them. The germline V gene encodes CDR1 MNHNS and CDR2 SASEGT. The CDR3 extends over 15 amino acids. Written as DNA, the CDR3 is TGTGCCAGCAGTGATTGGGGCAGGGGATTCTATGGCTACACCTTC. Amino acids: CASSDWGRGFYGYTF.

This clone was seen a few times. The chain uses TRBV28 and TRBJ1-6, with 7 bases matching TRBD1. CDR3 size: 18 residues. Unmatched junction bases numbered 5, after V lost 0 bases and J lost 0 bases. The germline CDR1 and CDR2 sequences are MDHEN and SYDVKM. This chain's CDR3 is CASSLWQGDFSYNSPLHF. CDR3 nucleotide sequence: TGTGCCAGCAGTTTATGGCAGGGGGACTTCTCCTATAATTCACCCCTCCACTTT.

With regard to this clone: The junction departs from germline at one end; a sequencing error may be responsible. This chain uses TRBV7-9 with TRBJ2-7; TRBD1 matches at 8 bases. Germline V gene data show CDR1 as SEHNR and CDR2 as FQNEAQ (reference sequence). The length of the CDR3 is 14 residues. CDR3: CSSSLAGGFDEQYF. In nucleotides, the CDR3 is TGTTCCAGCAGCTTGGCAGGGGGCTTCGACGAGCAGTACTTC.

This clone has only a few counts. The chain uses TRBV27 and TRBJ1-5; 8 nucleotides line up with TRBD1. Per the germline V gene, CDR1 is MNHEY and CDR2 is SMNVEV (reference sequence). Trimming at V came to 0 bases and at J to 5 bases, leaving 3 bases not matched to a gene. This CDR3 contains 15 residues. CDR3 coding DNA: TGTGCCAGCAGTTTATCCGGGACAGGCGATCAGCCCCAGCATTTT. Amino acid sequence: CASSLSGTGDQPQHF.

For this clone: At one end, the junction sequence differs from germline, possibly due to a read error. This sequence joins TRBV5-1 and TRBJ2-3, with D tentatively TRBD2 (5 bases). The germline CDR1 and CDR2 sequences are SGHRS and YFSETQ. CDR3 length: 15 amino acids. The CDR3 DNA reads TGCGCCAGCAGCTTGGAACCCGCTAGCACCGATACGCAGTATTTT. Its translation is CASSLEPASTDTQYF.